These 5 T cell receptor beta chains were all obtained from the same sample, sequenced in a study of beta chain features in type 1 diabetes. Every isolated RNA sample was fully reverse transcribed, so sequencing captured expressed TCRB transcripts. Libraries were prepared by immunoSEQ multiplex PCR; TCRdb keeps only in-frame clonotypes and omits some of them. This table holds 250,000 to 350,000 clones, approximately 14% found once. Study-wide results and limits: Moderately but significantly shorter TCRB CDR3s were found in Type 1 diabetes patients in all four CD4+ subsets.

Their antigens are not known. The sequenced sample consisted of naive CD4+ T cells from blood. These receptors were obtained from a young man with type 1 diabetes.

The J gene is TRBJ2-7, the V gene TRBV10-3; D gene uncertain. CDR3 length: 14 amino acids. Germline CDR1 and CDR2: ENHRY and SYGVKD. Between the trimmed V and J ends, which lost 2 bases and 5 bases, there was a span of 13 bases. The CDR3 loop reads CAISETTLPHEQYF. For the CDR3, the DNA is TGTGCCATCAGTGAGACCACATTACCCCACGAGCAGTACTTC.

This chain uses TRBV6-5 with TRBJ2-5; D is perhaps TRBD2 (5 bases). CDR3 length equals 14 residues. The germline V and J ends were trimmed by 5 bases and 5 bases, with 15 bases remaining between them. The germline V gene has CDR1 MNHEY and CDR2 SVGAGI. The CDR3 DNA reads TGTGCCAGCAGTCTCCGGGATCCCGCCGAGACCCAGTACTTC. This translates into CASSLRDPAETQYF.

This rearrangement joins TRBV6-5 to TRBJ1-3; D possibly corresponds to TRBD1 (6 bases). CDR3 length equals 15 residues. The ends were cut back, 5 bases at V and 8 bases at J, with 19 bases in the middle. CDR1 MNHEY and CDR2 SVGAGI come from the germline V gene. CDR3 coding DNA: TGTGCCAGCAGTGTATCCGGGACACCTTCAGACACCATATATTTT. It codes for CASSVSGTPSDTIYF.

The chain carries TRBV7-8 and TRBJ2-7; 10 bases map to TRBD2. The CDR3 runs to 14 residues. The trim removed 8 bases at V and 5 bases at J, leaving 9 bases unmatched. Germline V gene data show CDR1 as SGHVS and CDR2 as FQNEAQ. The CDR3 DNA follows: TGTGCCAGCGCCGGGACTAGCGTGACAAACGAGCAGTACTTC. Translation: CASAGTSVTNEQYF.

This clone was observed a handful of times. The chain carries TRBV7-2 and TRBJ1-1; possible D gene TRBD1, 6 bases. Trimming removed 5 bases at V and 2 bases at J, with 12 bases between. CDR1 and CDR2 from the germline V gene are SGHTA and FQGNSA. CDR3 length equals 14 residues. CDR3 in DNA: TGTGCCAGCAGCCCACGACAGGATAACACTGAAGCTTTCTTT. It codes for CASSPRQDNTEAFF.